The 31 T cell receptor beta chains reported below all come from one sample, sequenced in a study of blood T cell dynamics during melanoma immunotherapy. Sample time point: week 3, after first cycle of checkpoint inhibitor. Libraries were prepared by immunoSEQ multiplex PCR; TCRdb keeps only in-frame clonotypes and omits some of them. The data show 6,500 to 10,000 clones, approximately 85% seen once. This sample comprised blood, obtained from a patient treated with checkpoint blockade. These receptors were taken from a human donor with melanoma.

This chain uses TRBV2 with TRBJ2-7, with a weak D call TRBD2 (6 bases). This CDR3 contains 13 residues. The V gene lost 4 bases and the J gene lost 5 bases, with 12 bases spanning the gap. Germline CDR1 SNHLY, CDR2 FYNNEI. DNA of the CDR3: TGTGCCAGCAGTGCTTGGGCGGGGCACGAGCAGTACTTC. Encoded protein: CASSAWAGHEQYF. The full variable domain, in which reference TRBV2 and TRBJ2-7 provide the parts outside the CDR3, is EPEVTQTPSHQVTQMGQEVILRCVPISNHLYFYWYRQILGQKVEFLVSFYNNEISEKSEIFDDQFSVERPDGSNFTLKIRSTKLEDSAMYFCASSAWAGHEQYFGPGTRLTVT.

V gene TRBV5-1 combines with J gene TRBJ1-4; no firm D call. The ends were cut back, 0 bases at V and 0 bases at J, with 12 bases in the middle. Looked up from germline, CDR1 is SGHRS and CDR2 is YFSETQ. The CDR3 sequence is 17 residues long. DNA of the CDR3: TGCGCCAGCAGCTTGGGCCGGACGGCCGCAACTAATGAAAAACTGTTTTTT. Protein product: CASSLGRTAATNEKLFF. The full variable domain, rest sourced from reference TRBV5-1 and TRBJ1-4, is KAGVTQTPRYLIKTRGQQVTLSCSPISGHRSVSWYQQTPGQGLQFLFEYFSETQRNKGNFPGRFSGRQFSNSRSEMNVSTLELGDSALYLCASSLGRTAATNEKLFFGSGTQLSVL.

V usage is TRBV5-1 and J usage is TRBJ2-5; D is possibly TRBD2 (6 bases). The CDR3 is 14 amino acids. Germline CDR1 is SGHRS and CDR2 is YFSETQ. The V end was cut by 3 bases, the J end by 5 bases, with 14 bases between. This CDR3 reads CASSSFFGGETQYF. In DNA form, the CDR3 reads TGCGCCAGCAGCTCGTTTTTCGGGGGTGAGACCCAGTACTTC.

The chain uses TRBV27 and TRBJ1-2; 9 bases line up with TRBD1. Germline V gene sequence: CDR1 MNHEY, CDR2 SMNVEV (reference sequence). Trimming at V came to 5 bases and at J to 5 bases, leaving 18 bases not matched to a gene. CDR3 length equals 18 residues. The CDR3 reads CASSRTSGTGPHAYGYTF. The CDR3 DNA follows: TGTGCCAGCAGTCGGACGTCCGGGACAGGGCCCCACGCGTATGGCTACACCTTC.

The chain links TRBV6-6 to TRBJ1-1; no definite D call. Germline CDR1 is MNHNY and CDR2 is SVGAGI (reference sequence). V lost 2 bases and J 8 bases, leaving 6 bases between the germline ends. The CDR3 covers 11 residues. The CDR3 sequence is CASSYRQEAFF. Here the CDR3 DNA reads TGTGCCAGCAGTTACCGGCAGGAAGCTTTCTTT.

The chain joins TRBV11-3 to TRBJ1-5; D gene unclear. There are 13 residues in the CDR3. CDR1 is SGHNT, CDR2 YENEEA, per germline. The V end was cut by 6 bases, the J end by 6 bases, with 12 bases between. The CDR3 sequence: CASRPLEFQPQHF. The CDR3 coding sequence is TGTGCCAGCAGACCTCTGGAGTTTCAGCCCCAGCATTTT.

This clone appeared a few times. V is TRBV5-4 and J is TRBJ2-7, with TRBD2 matching 10 bases. This CDR3 comprises 14 residues. V was clipped by 3 bases and J by 3 bases; unmatched bases: 3. Germline values: CDR1 SGHNT, CDR2 YYREEE (reference sequence). CDR3 DNA: TGTGCCAGCAGCTCCGGGACTAGCGTCTACGAGCAGTACTTC. Its protein product is CASSSGTSVYEQYF.

The V gene is TRBV5-1, the J gene TRBJ1-1; D remains unclear. The V gene's germline CDR1 is SGHRS and CDR2 YFSETQ. This CDR3 has 13 residues. V dropped 0 bases and J dropped 1 base, with 4 bases sitting between them. CDR3 sequence: CASSLGGNTEAFF. As DNA, the CDR3 is TGCGCCAGCAGCTTGGGTGGGAACACTGAAGCTTTCTTT.

The chain couples TRBV5-3 to TRBJ2-7; no clear D. TRBV5-3 is classed as an ORF, of uncertain function. With 5 bases removed from V and 5 bases from J, the gap between germline ends came to 14 bases. The CDR3 sequence is 13 residues long. The CDR3 nucleotides read TGTGCCAGAAGACCAACGTTGCGAGACGAGCAGTACTTC. Translation: CARRPTLRDEQYF.

This chain joins TRBV9 and TRBJ1-5; no clear D gene. CDR3 length: 14 residues. V shed 3 bases and J shed 0 bases, with 7 bases lying between them. The germline V gene has CDR1 SGDLS and CDR2 YYNGEE. CDR3 bases: TGTGCCAGCAGCGCTGGGGATAGCAATCAGCCCCAGCATTTT. Encoded protein: CASSAGDSNQPQHF.

The rearrangement joins TRBV27 to TRBJ2-1; the match to TRBD1 covers 8 bases. V was clipped by 6 bases and J by 6 bases; unmatched bases: 10. Germline CDR1 and CDR2: MNHEY and SMNVEV (reference sequence). The CDR3 runs 15 residues. CDR3 sequence: CASSPSGQVFNEQFF. In DNA form, the CDR3 reads TGTGCCAGCAGCCCATCGGGACAGGTCTTCAATGAGCAGTTCTTC.

This rearrangement joins TRBV11-3 to TRBJ2-2, with 9 bases that match TRBD1. V shed 5 bases and J 6 bases; nucleotides not matched to a gene: 7. The CDR3 has 15 amino acids. Germline V gene sequence: CDR1 SGHNT, CDR2 YENEEA. The CDR3 DNA reads TGTGCCAGCAGCCCTGGACAGGGGAGATCCGGGGAGCTGTTTTTT. Its translation: CASSPGQGRSGELFF. Combining the CDR3 with reference TRBV11-3 and TRBJ2-2 gives the whole variable domain EAGVVQSPRYKIIEKKQPVAFWCNPISGHNTLYWYLQNLGQGPELLIRYENEEAVDDSQLPKDRFSAERLKGVDSTLKIQPAELGDSAVYLCASSPGQGRSGELFFGEGSRLTVL.

This chain uses TRBV6-5 with TRBJ1-3; D gene uncertain. The CDR3 contains 11 residues. The germline V gene has CDR1 MNHEY and CDR2 SVGAGI. Trimming stripped 3 bases from V and 9 bases from J, with 6 bases between. As DNA, the CDR3 is TGTGCCAGCAGTTATTGGGGCACCATATATTTT. Translation gives CASSYWGTIYF.

V usage is TRBV5-6 and J usage is TRBJ1-3, with D maybe TRBD1 (5 bases). V lost 1 base, J lost 9 bases, and 11 bases lay in between. This CDR3 is 13 amino acids long. Germline loops: CDR1 SGHDT, CDR2 YYEEEE. CDR3 sequence (DNA): TGTGCCAGCAGCTTGATAGGGGCTGGCACCATATATTTT. Its protein product is CASSLIGAGTIYF.

The chain employs TRBV14 and TRBJ1-4, with TRBD1 matching 7 bases. The CDR3 consists of 15 residues. CDR1 and CDR2 (germline): SGHDN, FVKESK. The ends lost 4 bases at V and 3 bases at J; junction bases unmatched: 5. CDR3 nucleotides: TGTGCCAGCAGCCTGTACAGGGGCCCTAATGAAAAACTGTTTTTT. It codes for CASSLYRGPNEKLFF. The full variable domain, rest sourced from reference TRBV14 and TRBJ1-4, is EAGVTQFPSHSVIEKGQTVTLRCDPISGHDNLYWYRRVMGKEIKFLLHFVKESKQDESGMPNNRFLAERTGGTYSTLKVQPAELEDSGVYFCASSLYRGPNEKLFFGSGTQLSVL.

The CDR3 DNA reads TGTGCCAGCGTCCTCAATCGCCCAGGAGGAAACACCATATATTTT. It specifies CASVLNRPGGNTIYF. The chain recombines TRBV19 with TRBJ1-3; D is unclear. Trimming removed 9 bases at V and 4 bases at J, with 19 bases between. CDR3 length: 15 residues. CDR1 and CDR2 (germline): LNHDA, SQIVND (reference sequence).

The chain recombines TRBV2 with TRBJ1-6; TRBD1 is a possible D gene (6 bases). This CDR3 has 14 amino acids. V was clipped by 10 bases and J by 14 bases, with 24 bases between them. Germline loops: CDR1 SNHLY, CDR2 FYNNEI. The CDR3 region has the DNA TGTGCCACTGCGGACAGAAGTTTTGGTATGGCCCTCCACTTT. Translated: CATADRSFGMALHF.

V usage is TRBV18 and J usage is TRBJ1-1; no clear D. Per germline, CDR1 KGHSH and CDR2 LQKENI. The ends were cut back, 4 bases at V and 1 base at J, with 7 bases in the middle. CDR3 length: 13 residues. CDR3 in amino acids: CASSRRQNTEAFF. The CDR3 region has the DNA TGTGCCAGCTCACGTAGACAGAACACTGAAGCTTTCTTT.

The chain recombines TRBV11-2 with TRBJ2-7; the match to TRBD2 covers 8 bases. Germline trimming cut 1 base from V and 9 bases from J; bases unmatched to any gene: 8. The germline CDR1 and CDR2 sequences are SGHAT and FQNNGV. The CDR3 spans 14 residues. The DNA of the CDR3 is TGTGCCAGCAGCTTAGGCGGGAGGTTTTTCGGGCAGTACTTC. This sequence encodes CASSLGGRFFGQYF. Based on the CDR3 plus reference TRBV11-2 and TRBJ2-7, the full variable domain is EAGVAQSPRYKIIEKRQSVAFWCNPISGHATLYWYQQILGQGPKLLIQFQNNGVVDDSQLPKDRFSAERLKGVDSTLKIQPAKLEDSAVYLCASSLGGRFFGQYFGPGTRLTVT.

This chain joins TRBV27 and TRBJ2-7; D possibly corresponds to TRBD2 (6 bases). Per the germline V gene, CDR1 is MNHEY and CDR2 is SMNVEV (reference sequence). V shed 2 bases and J shed 0 bases, with 14 bases lying between them. This CDR3 has 16 residues. The CDR3 DNA follows: TGTGCCAGCAGTTTAGGGTACGGGAGCGGCTCCTACGAGCAGTACTTC. It specifies CASSLGYGSGSYEQYF.

The genes are TRBV5-6 and TRBJ2-7; possibly TRBD1 for D (6 bases). This CDR3 comprises 12 residues. Germline V gene data show CDR1 as SGHDT and CDR2 as YYEEEE. With 2 bases removed from V and 9 bases from J, the gap between germline ends came to 12 bases. CDR3 sequence: CASSLQGTGQYF. CDR3 in DNA: TGTGCCAGCAGCTTACAGGGCACGGGGCAGTACTTC.

The chain has TRBV2 and TRBJ2-7; no firm D call. The germline gives CDR1 SNHLY, CDR2 FYNNEI. The V and J ends lost 0 bases and 4 bases respectively, with 13 bases between them. This CDR3 has 15 residues. CDR3 sequence: CASSEAGSHLYEQYF. The CDR3 DNA reads as TGTGCCAGCAGTGAAGCGGGGTCCCATCTTTACGAGCAGTACTTC.

This chain uses TRBV5-5 with TRBJ1-3; D not resolved. Trimming stripped 0 bases from V and 3 bases from J, with 10 bases between. The CDR3 length is 15 residues. CDR1 and CDR2 from the germline V gene are SGHKS and YYEKEE (reference sequence). CDR3: CASSLGGAGGNTIYF. CDR3 nucleotides: TGTGCCAGCAGCTTGGGAGGTGCGGGTGGAAACACCATATATTTT.

The table lists this clone with a few counts. The rearrangement links TRBV27 to TRBJ1-5; 7 bases agree with TRBD1. The CDR3 sequence is 15 residues long. Germline assignment: CDR1 MNHEY and CDR2 SMNVEV (reference sequence). J lost 1 base, V lost 6 bases, and 6 bases had no gene match. CDR3 coding DNA: TGTGCCAGCAGGCCGATGACAGGGAGCAATCAGCCCCAGCATTTT. Translation: CASRPMTGSNQPQHF.

In its sample, this clone was seen once. V gene TRBV19 combines with J gene TRBJ2-3; D remains unclear. The CDR3 covers 13 residues. Trimming removed 1 base at V and 8 bases at J, with 10 bases between. CDR1 and CDR2 (germline): LNHDA, SQIVND (reference sequence). CDR3: CASSIAAPSTQYF. In DNA form, the CDR3 reads TGTGCCAGTAGTATAGCCGCCCCAAGTACGCAGTATTTT.

The chain links TRBV11-3 to TRBJ2-7; 9 nucleotides agree with TRBD2. Germline V gene data show CDR1 as SGHNT and CDR2 as YENEEA. The CDR3 extends over 16 amino acids. With 5 bases clipped from V and 5 bases from J, the junction kept 13 bases outside the gene matches. CDR3 nucleotide sequence: TGTGCCAGCAGCGACCCTGTTAGCGGGAGAACCCACGAGCAGTACTTC. Residues: CASSDPVSGRTHEQYF.

The V and J genes are TRBV28 and TRBJ1-2; 7 nucleotides line up with TRBD1. With V trimmed by 3 bases and J by 0 bases, 1 base remained unmatched. This CDR3 spans 14 amino acids. Germline V gives CDR1 MDHEN, CDR2 SYDVKM. CDR3 protein: CASSLGTANYGYTF. The DNA for the CDR3 is TGTGCCAGCAGTTTGGGGACAGCTAACTATGGCTACACCTTC.

This clone was seen only a few times. This chain uses TRBV7-9 with TRBJ2-7; 7 nucleotides match TRBD1. The V segment lost 0 bases and the J segment 2 bases; nucleotides outside the gene matches: 4. Looked up from germline, CDR1 is SEHNR and CDR2 is FQNEAQ (reference sequence). The CDR3 contains 15 residues. CDR3 in amino acids: CASSLAAGGPYEQYF. In DNA, the CDR3 is TGTGCCAGCAGCTTAGCGGCAGGGGGACCCTACGAGCAGTACTTC.

The rearrangement links TRBV5-4 to TRBJ1-4, with D maybe TRBD1 (5 bases). V lost 3 bases and J lost 1, with 13 bases in between. CDR1 and CDR2 (germline): SGHNT, YYREEE (reference sequence). The CDR3 is 16 amino acids. CDR3 loop: CASSSGGEGTNEKLFF. In nucleotides, the CDR3 is TGTGCCAGCAGCTCTGGGGGGGAAGGAACTAATGAAAAACTGTTTTTT.

The gene calls are TRBV7-2 and TRBJ2-5, with TRBD2 matching 10 bases. The J call may be in error: the DNA end matches TRBJ2-7 better. Germline V lookup: CDR1 SGHTA, CDR2 FQGNSA. The CDR3 has 15 amino acids. The CDR3 reads CASSSLAGAGGEQYF. The CDR3 DNA reads as TGTGCCAGCAGCTCCCTAGCGGGAGCGGGGGGCGAGCAGTACTTC.

The V and J genes are TRBV28 and TRBJ2-7; no clear D gene. This CDR3 comprises 11 residues. CDR1 MDHEN and CDR2 SYDVKM come from the germline V gene. Trimming took off 4 bases at V and 2 bases at J, with 3 bases between the two ends. The CDR3 reads CASSYTYEQYF. As DNA, the CDR3 is TGTGCCAGCAGTTATACCTACGAGCAGTACTTC.